Below are 27 T cell receptor beta chains sequenced from a single sample in a study of blood T cell repertoires in COVID-19. Clones were read by immunoSEQ multiplex PCR, and TCRdb kept only the in-frame ones, dropping some. Of around 160,000 clones listed, 87% are singletons. Sequences were obtained from PBMCs or T cells enriched from blood (not recorded which). The receptors were gathered from a woman aged 40 to 49 who had been exposed to COVID-19.

This chain links TRBV19 with TRBJ1-5, with D tentatively TRBD1 (5 bases). Looked up from germline, CDR1 is LNHDA and CDR2 is SQIVND (reference sequence). CDR3 length equals 13 residues. V was clipped by 4 bases and J by 5 bases, with 9 bases between them. This CDR3 is CASSKGRDQPQHF. CDR3 in DNA: TGTGCCAGTAGTAAGGGGCGAGATCAGCCCCAGCATTTT.

The chain has TRBV18 and TRBJ2-1, with TRBD2 identical over 10 bases. The trim removed 4 bases at V and 9 bases at J, leaving 0 bases unmatched. The CDR3 totals 12 residues. Germline V gives CDR1 KGHSH, CDR2 LQKENI. The CDR3 sequence: CASSLAGGEQFF. For the CDR3, the DNA is TGTGCCAGCTCACTAGCGGGAGGTGAGCAGTTCTTC.

The chain carries TRBV7-9 and TRBJ2-7, with 12 bases matching TRBD2. CDR1 and CDR2 from the germline V gene are SEHNR and FQNEAQ (reference sequence). Unmatched junction bases numbered 5, after V lost 5 bases and J lost 3 bases. The CDR3 length is 15 residues. The CDR3 DNA is TGTGCCAGCAGCCCGCGGACTAGCGGGAACTACGAGCAGTACTTC. Its protein product is CASSPRTSGNYEQYF.

The chain is built from TRBV27 and TRBJ2-3; maybe TRBD2 (5 bases). Per germline, CDR1 MNHEY and CDR2 SMNVEV (reference sequence). Trimming removed 3 bases at V and 0 bases at J, with 10 bases between. This CDR3 comprises 15 residues. The CDR3 coding sequence is TGTGCCAGCAGTTTGTTTCGGGGAAGCACAGATACGCAGTATTTT. Its protein product is CASSLFRGSTDTQYF.

This sequence joins TRBV4-3 and TRBJ2-2; 10 bases are a match to TRBD2. This CDR3 has 17 amino acids. The V and J ends lost 0 bases and 6 bases, in that order; junction bases with no gene match: 7. In germline, CDR1 is LGHNA, CDR2 YSLEER. Here the CDR3 reads CASSQDPSGRLAGELFF. The DNA for the CDR3 is TGCGCCAGCAGCCAAGACCCTAGCGGGAGATTGGCCGGGGAGCTGTTTTTT.

The chain has TRBV5-1 and TRBJ2-3; D not certain. V was shortened by 4 bases and J by 3 bases, with 12 bases between the two germline ends. The CDR3 runs 14 residues. Germline lookup yields CDR1 SGHRS and CDR2 YFSETQ. In DNA, the CDR3 is TGCGCCAGCAGCATTGATAAAGCAACAGATACGCAGTATTTT. Amino acid sequence: CASSIDKATDTQYF.

This clone has a single count. The J gene is TRBJ2-1, the V gene TRBV14; 11 positions agree with TRBD1. V was clipped by 4 bases and J by 3 bases; unmatched bases: 8. CDR3 length equals 17 residues. Germline V gene lookup returns CDR1 SGHDN and CDR2 FVKESK. This CDR3 reads CASSPGLGTGGYNEQFF. The CDR3 DNA is TGTGCCAGCAGCCCCGGCTTGGGGACAGGGGGCTACAATGAGCAGTTCTTC.

V is TRBV5-6 and J is TRBJ2-1; D is uncertain. In germline, CDR1 is SGHDT, CDR2 YYEEEE. The CDR3 spans 11 residues. With 1 base removed from V and 8 bases from J, the gap between germline ends came to 4 bases. The CDR3 is CASSLYHEQFF. CDR3 bases: TGTGCCAGCAGCTTGTATCATGAGCAGTTCTTC.

This clone is a singleton in its sample. CDR3 amino acids: CASSLGDSSGNTIYF. The CDR3 DNA is TGTGCCAGCAGTTTAGGGGACAGTTCTGGAAACACCATATATTTT. The chain links TRBV28 to TRBJ1-3; 7 nucleotides match TRBD1. The junction had 2 bases not matched to a gene; V was cut back by 2 bases and J by 1 base. The CDR3 length is 15 residues. Germline CDR1 is MDHEN and CDR2 is SYDVKM.

The V and J genes are TRBV18 and TRBJ1-3; D is unclear. This CDR3 is 17 amino acids long. With 6 bases removed from V and 0 bases from J, the gap between germline ends came to 18 bases. Germline loops: CDR1 KGHSH, CDR2 LQKENI. CDR3 in DNA: TGTGCCAGCTCCCCGCGATCCACAGTACCCTCTGGAAACACCATATATTTT. Translating it yields CASSPRSTVPSGNTIYF.

This rearrangement joins TRBV28 to TRBJ2-1; 7 bases map to TRBD1. V lost 10 bases to trimming and J lost 0 bases; unmatched junction nucleotides: 12. CDR1 and CDR2 from the germline V gene are MDHEN and SYDVKM. The CDR3 runs to 16 residues. In DNA, the CDR3 is TGTGCCACCTTATGGGAACAGGGGAGCTCCTACAATGAGCAGTTCTTC. Its protein is CATLWEQGSSYNEQFF.

The chain carries TRBV4-3 and TRBJ2-5; 8 bases agree with TRBD1. CDR3 size: 15 residues. CDR1 is LGHNA and CDR2 is YSLEER in the germline V gene. The V gene end was trimmed by 1 base and the J gene end by 5 bases; junction bases not matched to a gene: 6. The CDR3 sequence is CASSQGTGLGETQYF. Written as DNA, the CDR3 is TGCGCCAGCAGCCAAGGGACAGGGTTGGGGGAGACCCAGTACTTC.

The sample holds a few counts of this clone. The chain's CDR3 is CASTVAGGNTEAFF. Here the CDR3 DNA reads TGTGCCAGCACAGTGGCCGGGGGGAACACTGAAGCTTTCTTT. The chain employs TRBV6-5 and TRBJ1-1; weak D call: TRBD1 (5 bases). Looked up from germline, CDR1 is MNHEY and CDR2 is SVGAGI. The CDR3 length is 14 residues. The germline V and J ends were trimmed by 7 bases and 1 base, with 13 bases remaining between them.

This chain links TRBV19 with TRBJ1-5; 7 bases are shared with TRBD1. CDR3 size: 15 residues. Germline CDR1 and CDR2: LNHDA and SQIVND (reference sequence). The ends lost 3 bases at V and 6 bases at J; junction bases unmatched: 8. The CDR3 loop reads CASSIPGGIGQPQHF. The CDR3 DNA reads TGTGCCAGTAGTATCCCAGGGGGGATAGGTCAGCCCCAGCATTTT.

The chain combines TRBV9 with TRBJ2-2; 9 nucleotides match TRBD1. Trimming at V came to 3 bases and at J to 4 bases, leaving 4 bases not matched to a gene. The CDR3 covers 15 residues. Germline-derived CDR1 and CDR2 are SGDLS and YYNGEE. The CDR3: CASSAGQGGTGELFF. CDR3 DNA: TGTGCCAGCAGCGCGGGACAGGGTGGCACCGGGGAGCTGTTTTTT. Complete variable domain (other parts from reference TRBV9 and TRBJ2-2): DSGVTQTPKHLITATGQRVTLRCSPRSGDLSVYWYQQSLDQGLQFLIQYYNGEERAKGNILERFSAQQFPDLHSELNLSSLELGDSALYFCASSAGQGGTGELFFGEGSRLTVL.

The V and J genes are TRBV7-3 and TRBJ2-5, with 8 bases fitting TRBD2. The CDR3 is 18 amino acids. The V segment lost 0 bases and the J segment 4 bases; nucleotides outside the gene matches: 13. The germline V gene has CDR1 SGHTA and CDR2 FQGTGA. The CDR3 nucleotides are TGTGCCAGCAGCTTAACCTCGTGGGGGACTAGTAACGGAGAGACCCAGTACTTC. It encodes CASSLTSWGTSNGETQYF.

J is TRBJ2-1 and V is TRBV3-1 (or the pseudogene TRBV3-2); D remains unclear. The CDR3 runs 15 residues. The ends were cut back, 1 base at V and 9 bases at J, with 16 bases in the middle. Germline lookup yields CDR1 LGHDT and CDR2 YNNKEL (reference sequence). As DNA, the CDR3 is TGTGCCAGCAGCCAAGTTATGGAGTGGCTTGGTGAGCAGTTCTTC. This encodes CASSQVMEWLGEQFF.

The chain is built from TRBV5-6 and TRBJ1-2; no clear D gene. Germline V lookup: CDR1 SGHDT, CDR2 YYEEEE. Trimming took off 4 bases at V and 6 bases at J, with 13 bases between the two ends. This CDR3 contains 13 residues. CDR3 coding DNA: TGTGCCAGCAGCGTTCACTTGGTAGATGGCTACACCTTC. This translates into CASSVHLVDGYTF.

The chain couples TRBV27 to TRBJ2-1; unclear D gene. The CDR3 is 13 residues long. The V gene lost 0 bases and the J gene lost 3 bases, with 3 bases spanning the gap. The germline gives CDR1 MNHEY, CDR2 SMNVEV (reference sequence). Here the CDR3 reads CASSLSVYNEQFF. The CDR3 DNA follows: TGTGCCAGCAGTTTATCCGTCTACAATGAGCAGTTCTTC.

The chain recombines TRBV14 with TRBJ2-2; possible D gene TRBD1, 5 bases. Germline assignment: CDR1 SGHDN and CDR2 FVKESK. The length of the CDR3 is 16 residues. V was pared by 6 bases and J by 1 base, with 15 bases between. CDR3 sequence (DNA): TGTGCCAGCAGTTCCCGACAGACACTGAACACCGGGGAGCTGTTTTTT. This translates into CASSSRQTLNTGELFF.

The chain carries TRBV10-3 and TRBJ2-3, with D perhaps TRBD1 (6 bases). Trimming took 7 bases from V and 6 from J, leaving 11 bases between them. This CDR3 is built from 12 residues. CDR1 is ENHRY, CDR2 SYGVKD, per germline. CDR3 loop: CAIKGTTDTQYF. In DNA form, the CDR3 reads TGTGCCATCAAAGGGACAACGGATACGCAGTATTTT.

The chain joins TRBV6-5 to TRBJ1-3, with D possibly matching TRBD1 (5 bases). The CDR3 totals 15 residues. Germline loops: CDR1 MNHEY, CDR2 SVGAGI. V was pared by 0 bases and J by 7 bases, with 13 bases between. The CDR3 sequence: CASSYSMQGRNTIYF. CDR3 DNA sequence: TGTGCCAGCAGTTACTCGATGCAGGGTAGGAACACCATATATTTT.

The V call is TRBV5-1, the J call TRBJ2-1; D call uncertain. Germline values: CDR1 SGHRS, CDR2 YFSETQ. Trimming left V 5 bases short and J 5 bases short, with 8 bases between. There are 12 residues in the CDR3. CDR3 sequence (DNA): TGCGCCAGCAGTTACACGAACAATGAGCAGTTCTTC. It specifies CASSYTNNEQFF. Using reference TRBV5-1 and TRBJ2-1 for the parts outside the CDR3, the full variable domain is KAGVTQTPRYLIKTRGQQVTLSCSPISGHRSVSWYQQTPGQGLQFLFEYFSETQRNKGNFPGRFSGRQFSNSRSEMNVSTLELGDSALYLCASSYTNNEQFFGPGTRLTVL.

The genes are TRBV6-5 and TRBJ2-7; tentative D call: TRBD2 (6 bases). Trimming took 7 bases from V and 6 from J, leaving 19 bases between them. The CDR3 is 14 amino acids. CDR1 and CDR2 (germline): MNHEY, SVGAGI. Written as DNA, the CDR3 is TGTGCCAGCAAAGTAACGAGCCAGGGAGGCGAGCAGTACTTC. Translating gives CASKVTSQGGEQYF.

V is TRBV19 and J is TRBJ1-2; D call uncertain. The CDR3 length is 13 residues. The germline CDR1 and CDR2 sequences are LNHDA and SQIVND (reference sequence). Trimming removed 10 bases at V and 3 bases at J, with 15 bases between. The CDR3 DNA reads TGTGCCACTAGAGGCGACGGGGACTATGGCTACACCTTC. Its protein is CATRGDGDYGYTF.

The chain has TRBV16 and TRBJ1-1; D may be TRBD1 (5 bases). Germline V gives CDR1 KGHSY, CDR2 FQNENV. Trimming pared 2 bases from V and 5 bases from J, leaving 9 bases between. The CDR3 totals 13 residues. CDR3 sequence: CASSQTGSTEAFF. The CDR3 nucleotides read TGTGCCAGCAGCCAAACAGGTTCAACTGAAGCTTTCTTT. Full variable domain (remainder filled in from reference TRBV16 and TRBJ1-1): GEEVAQTPKHLVRGEGQKAKLYCAPIKGHSYVFWYQQVLKNEFKFLISFQNENVFDETGMPKERFSAKCLPNSPCSLEIQATKLEDSAVYFCASSQTGSTEAFFGQGTRLTVV.

This chain links TRBV27 with TRBJ2-7; 10 bases line up with TRBD1. The V gene's germline CDR1 is MNHEY and CDR2 SMNVEV (reference sequence). The CDR3 consists of 15 residues. V lost 4 bases and J lost 5; bases outside the gene matches: 8. The CDR3 loop reads CASSSPGTGVDEQYF. CDR3 coding DNA: TGTGCCAGCAGTTCCCCCGGGACAGGGGTCGACGAGCAGTACTTC.